Given below is one T cell receptor (beta chain) in context. Its antigen is currently not known. Nothing much larger sits one base from this clone, and base qualities are not available. The protocol used for the library was the immunoSEQ multiplex PCR assay. TCRbeta CDR3 sequencing was performed at survey depth by Adaptive Biotechnologies, and CDR3 sequences, V/J genes, productive frequency and template counts were reported. TCR beta CDR3 regions were amplified from genomic DNA instead of RNA. Regarding the original processing steps: Pairwise repertoire overlap between tissues was quantified with Jensen-Shannon divergence, where 1 means complete divergence and 0 identical. Tissues were grouped by single-linkage agglomerative hierarchical clustering of pairwise JSD values, and the clustering results were shown as dendrograms. GLIPH2 was run on all patient samples with simulation_depth 1000, kmer_min_depth 3, cdr3_length_cutoff 8, keeping groups with more than two unique CDR3s. A standardized tissue-overlap score was generated by extrapolating Jaccard GLIPH-group overlap across patients to a standard repertoire size of 1000 clones. To look at how diversity was associated with clinical or experimental variables, linear mixed-effect models were used, with tissue treated as a fixed effect and individual treated as a random effect. The table was pulled from immuneACCESS by TCRdb, which kept in-frame rearrangements only. Such tables lose some clones; where checked, under half of the loss comes from unresolved V genes, and the rest has no known cause. V and J calls and clone size come straight from that table; D and trimming were deduced from the DNA. The sample profile shows approximately 30,000 clones; around 86% of them were found once. The top ten clones comprise less than 4.5% of the sample.

This sample stems from a study of tissue T cells after allogeneic stem cell transplantation (dated by TCRdb to between 2021 and 2022). Regarding the research as a whole: Over a roughly three-year period, a research-autopsy study prospectively enrolled six or seven adult allo-HCT recipients who had steroid-refractory GVHD. Every GVHD patient received a graft from a donor; a handful of grafts were unmodified and three were CD34-selected to deplete T cells. Gastrointestinal GVHD was present in all GVHD patients, each of whom received several lines of GVHD-directed therapy, and 4 or 5 of these patients also had skin involvement. Five GVHD patients had pre-transplant PBMCs available, and those PBMCs were of recipient origin. For viably preserved blood and marrow, CD3+ T cells were flow-sorted when cell numbers allowed, whereas DNA was extracted directly from smaller samples. TCR beta repertoires were profiled across many tissues obtained from research autopsies of patients with and without GVHD, as well as in mouse models of GVHD. On the human side, the study was prospective and observational, with no blinding or randomization. The paper's findings and limits, for the study overall: In both patients and mice, T cells from blood and spleen picked up only a limited part of the TCR repertoire that was detected in tissues. Sampling depth was acknowledged as a limitation, and the patient cohort was both small and clinically heterogeneous. Within patients, how anatomically similar tissues were was a major factor shaping TCR repertoire composition, regardless of disease or transplant status. Few T cell clones were found to be shared across patients, but shared repertoire signatures across patients were revealed in a tissue-specific fashion by motif-based clustering. Which tissue TCRs were alloreactive or antigen-specific was not determined in the study, and some of the clones might have been host cells that persisted.

The germline ends are 16 bases apart after V is trimmed by 4 bases and J by 4 bases. The CDR3 spans 15 residues, from the cysteine through the phenylalanine. The retained sequence is limited to the CDR3, 45 bases, with the frame set at the first base. CDR1 is given as SGHTA and CDR2 as FQGNSA, both from the germline V gene. Taken with the paper, the label for time point translates to: recipient (host-origin) PBMCs collected before allo-HCT. Here the sequenced sample was blood, taken before transplantation. This TCR was sampled from a woman between 18 and 55 years old who later had graft-versus-host disease after an allogeneic stem cell transplant. The receptor chain draws on TRBV7-2 and TRBJ2-5, with a tentative D gene TRBD2 over 5 matching bases. The CDR3: CASSSGLTTPETQYF. The DNA sequence reads TGTGCCAGCAGCTCCGGACTCACCACCCCAGAGACCCAGTACTTC.